A selection of T cell receptor beta chains follows, all from one sample in a study of cytomegalovirus exposure and HLA in healthy donors. Some clones are missing from TCRdb's copy, which holds only in-frame ones; the method was immunoSEQ multiplex PCR. In the table there are around 150,000 clones, over 60% of which are singletons. Sequencing was done on a sample of PBMCs. The receptors stem from a woman in her fifties or sixties in good health and CMV-seronegative. The CDR3 runs from the conserved cysteine through the conserved F or W. The D gene is left open where the match is weak. Not all rows give a size; the values are once, few, many and, for expanded clones, a class.

>TRBV19|TRBJ1-2|TRBD1|NA
CASSTGTGGFYGYTF
TGTGCCAGTAGTACCGGGACAGGGGGTTTCTATGGCTACACCTTC
>TRBV6-1|TRBJ2-3|NA|NA
CASSDYRTDTQYF
TGTGCCAGCAGTGATTATCGCACAGATACGCAGTATTTT
>TRBV19|TRBJ1-2|NA|NA
CASSIDGLTGGYTF
TGTGCCAGTAGTATAGATGGATTGACAGGTGGCTACACCTTC
>TRBV7-3|TRBJ2-7|NA|NA
CASSPSGVGSYEQYF
TGTGCCAGCAGCCCCAGCGGAGTGGGCTCCTACGAGCAGTACTTC
>TRBV7-3|TRBJ2-2|NA|once
CASSIGDTGELFF
TGTGCCAGCAGCATCGGGGACACCGGGGAGCTGTTTTTT
>TRBV9|TRBJ2-5|NA|NA
CASSPGGGETQYF
TGTGCCAGCAGCCCAGGTGGTGGAGAGACCCAGTACTTC
>TRBV12-5|TRBJ1-2|TRBD1|NA
CASGRDSNYGYTF
TGTGCTAGTGGTAGGGACAGTAACTATGGCTACACCTTC
>TRBV6-1|TRBJ2-1|NA|NA
CASSLRADYNEQFF
TGTGCCAGCAGTCTCCGTGCGGATTACAATGAGCAGTTCTTC
>TRBV6-5|TRBJ2-7|NA|few
CASSSGGEEQYF
TGTGCCAGCAGCTCTGGAGGGGAAGAGCAGTACTTC
>TRBV25-1|TRBJ2-2|NA|NA
CASSESNTGELFF
TGTGCCAGCAGTGAATCAAACACCGGGGAGCTGTTTTTT
>TRBV5-1|TRBJ2-3|TRBD1|NA
CASSVLGQRSTDTQYF
TGCGCCAGCAGCGTCTTGGGACAGAGAAGTACAGATACGCAGTATTTT
>TRBV5-1|TRBJ1-1|TRBD1|NA
CASKVRTGGNTEAFF
TGCGCCAGCAAAGTTCGGACAGGGGGGAACACTGAAGCTTTCTTT
>TRBV2|TRBJ1-1|TRBD1|few
CASSLGRGIGEAFF
TGTGCCAGCAGCTTAGGCAGGGGGATCGGTGAAGCTTTCTTT
>TRBV2|TRBJ2-4|TRBD1|NA
CASRAGTGDGNIQYF
TGTGCCAGCAGAGCCGGGACAGGGGATGGAAACATTCAGTACTTC
>TRBV5-4|TRBJ2-3|TRBD2|NA
CASSQPLAGGSDTQYF
TGTGCCAGCAGCCAACCCCTAGCGGGAGGATCTGATACGCAGTATTTT
>TRBV7-2|TRBJ2-2|TRBD1|NA
CASSLRTGYTGELFF
TGTGCCAGCAGCTTACGGACAGGTTACACCGGGGAGCTGTTTTTT
>TRBV11-3|TRBJ2-5|TRBD1|NA
CASSRNRDSGETQYF
TGTGCCAGCAGTAGAAACCGGGACAGTGGGGAGACCCAGTACTTC
>TRBV10-3|TRBJ1-2|NA|few
CAISVNGYYGYTF
TGTGCCATCAGTGTCAACGGTTACTATGGCTACACCTTC
>TRBV7-8|TRBJ2-3|TRBD1|NA
CASSLGQGSTDTQYF
TGTGCCAGCAGCTTAGGACAGGGGAGCACAGATACGCAGTATTTT
>TRBV10-3|TRBJ1-1|NA|NA
CAISETSGNTEAFF
TGTGCCATCAGTGAGACCTCCGGGAACACTGAAGCTTTCTTT
>TRBV19|TRBJ1-2|NA|NA
CASSTQGNGYTF
TGTGCCAGTAGTACTCAGGGGAATGGCTACACCTTC
>TRBV6-1|TRBJ2-1|NA|NA
CASSRGNSYNEQFF
TGTGCCAGCAGTCGGGGTAACTCCTACAATGAGCAGTTCTTC
>TRBV7-3|TRBJ2-1|NA|NA
CASSPTTSSYNEQFF
TGTGCCAGCAGCCCGACGACTAGTTCCTACAATGAGCAGTTCTTC
>TRBV7-6|TRBJ2-7|NA|NA
CASSQEQGYEQYF
TGTGCCAGCAGCCAGGAACAGGGCTACGAGCAGTACTTC
>TRBV2|TRBJ1-1|NA|few
CAGGQNTEAFF
TGTGCCGGGGGACAGAACACTGAAGCTTTCTTT
>TRBV7-9|TRBJ2-5|TRBD2|NA
CASSRLAGEFRETQYF
TGTGCCAGCAGCCGACTAGCGGGAGAATTCCGGGAGACCCAGTACTTC
>TRBV2|TRBJ1-2|TRBD1|NA
CASSSTGGLNYGYTF
TGTGCCAGCAGTTCTACAGGGGGCCTTAACTATGGCTACACCTTC
>TRBV4-2|TRBJ2-7|NA|NA
CASSQDWVGTVDEQYF
TGTGCCAGCAGCCAAGATTGGGTGGGCACGGTCGACGAGCAGTACTTC
>TRBV5-1|TRBJ2-5|TRBD1|once
CASSRGQGKETQYF
TGCGCCAGCAGCAGGGGACAGGGAAAAGAGACCCAGTACTTC
>TRBV28|TRBJ2-7|TRBD1|NA
CAAKGGTVYEQYF
TGTGCCGCAAAAGGGGGCACTGTATACGAGCAGTACTTC
>TRBV5-8|TRBJ2-5|TRBD1|NA
CASSAGTGVDQETQYF
TGTGCCAGCAGCGCCGGGACAGGGGTCGACCAAGAGACCCAGTACTTC
>TRBV5-4|TRBJ2-4|TRBD1|NA
CASSLETGVGMAKNIQYF
TGTGCCAGCAGCTTGGAGACAGGGGTAGGAATGGCCAAAAACATTCAGTACTTC
>TRBV4-1|TRBJ2-3|TRBD1|NA
CASSHRTGDGDTQYF
TGCGCCAGCAGCCATAGGACAGGGGACGGAGATACGCAGTATTTT
>TRBV6-1|TRBJ1-2|TRBD1|NA
CASSERQGNYGYTF
TGTGCCAGCAGTGAGCGACAGGGTAACTATGGCTACACCTTC
>TRBV5-1|TRBJ2-3|NA|NA
CASTAGDTQYF
TGCGCCAGCACCGCAGGGGATACGCAGTATTTT
>TRBV5-6|TRBJ2-2|NA|NA
CASSLRDSHHTGELFF
TGTGCCAGCAGCTTGCGAGACTCACACCACACCGGGGAGCTGTTTTTT
>TRBV9|TRBJ1-3|NA|once
CASSADPIPSGNTIYF
TGTGCCAGCAGCGCTGATCCTATACCCTCTGGAAACACCATATATTTT
>TRBV7-7|TRBJ2-7|TRBD1|NA
CASIRGGDRGRDEQYF
TGTGCTAGCATCAGAGGGGGGGACAGGGGGCGGGACGAGCAGTACTTC
>TRBV15|TRBJ1-5|TRBD1|NA
CATSRGQAQLNQPQHF
TGTGCCACCAGCAGGGGACAGGCTCAACTCAATCAGCCCCAGCATTTT
>TRBV19|TRBJ1-2|TRBD1|few
CASSRGTGTASNYGYTF
TGTGCCAGTAGTCGGGGGACCGGGACAGCATCTAACTATGGCTACACCTTC